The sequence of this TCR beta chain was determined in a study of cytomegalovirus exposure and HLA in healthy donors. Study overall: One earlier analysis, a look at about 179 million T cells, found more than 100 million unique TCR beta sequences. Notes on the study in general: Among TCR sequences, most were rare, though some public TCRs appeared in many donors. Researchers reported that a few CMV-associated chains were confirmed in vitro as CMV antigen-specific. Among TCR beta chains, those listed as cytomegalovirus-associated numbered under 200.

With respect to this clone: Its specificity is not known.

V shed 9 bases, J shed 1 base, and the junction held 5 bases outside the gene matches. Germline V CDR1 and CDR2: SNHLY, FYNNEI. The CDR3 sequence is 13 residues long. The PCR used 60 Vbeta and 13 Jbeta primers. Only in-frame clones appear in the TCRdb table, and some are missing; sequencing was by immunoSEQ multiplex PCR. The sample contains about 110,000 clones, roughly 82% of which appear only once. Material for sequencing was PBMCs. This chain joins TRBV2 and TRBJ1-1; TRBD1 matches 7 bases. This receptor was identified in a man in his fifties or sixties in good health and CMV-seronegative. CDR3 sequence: CASARGENTEAFF. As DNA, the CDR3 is TGTGCCAGTGCCAGGGGGGAGAACACTGAAGCTTTCTTT.